Listed below are T cell receptor beta chains from one sample, sequenced in a study of blood T cells in healthy people across ages. Each CDR3 protein gets one entry after TCRdb re-called the 5' RACE reads with MiXCR. The sample shows 800,000 or so distinct CDR3 sequences, roughly 60% of them seen only once. Input material: blood. The receptors derive from a man aged 25 to 40 in good health. Each CDR3 is given with its conserved first and last residue. A D gene is named only where the DNA matches it firmly. The size of a clone is reported for some rows only, either as once, few or many, or as a class for expanded clones.

j_call: TRBJ1-5; d_call: TRBD1; v_call: TRBV5-1; clone_size: NA; cdr3_length: 14; cdr3_nt: TGCGCCAGCAGCGAAGACAGGGGGGGTCAGCCCCAGCATTTT; cdr3_aa: CASSEDRGGQPQHF
j_call: TRBJ2-1; d_call: NA; v_call: TRBV3-1; clone_size: NA; cdr3_length: 13; cdr3_nt: TGTGCCACGGGACTCTCCTTCTACAATGAGCAGTTCTTC; cdr3_aa: CATGLSFYNEQFF
j_call: TRBJ2-1; d_call: NA; v_call: TRBV5-1; clone_size: few; cdr3_length: 15; cdr3_nt: TGCGCCAGCAGCTTGGGGGCAACGAGGCACAATGAGCAGTTCTTC; cdr3_aa: CASSLGATRHNEQFF
j_call: TRBJ2-1; d_call: NA; v_call: TRBV28; clone_size: NA; cdr3_length: 13; cdr3_nt: TGTGCCAGCAGTTTAGGAGGGCTCAATGAGCAGTTCTTC; cdr3_aa: CASSLGGLNEQFF
j_call: TRBJ2-7; d_call: TRBD2; v_call: TRBV4-3; clone_size: many; cdr3_length: 18; cdr3_nt: TGCGCCAGCAGCCCCTCCCCGGGCATAGGGACTAACCCCTACGAGCAGTACTTC; cdr3_aa: CASSPSPGIGTNPYEQYF
j_call: TRBJ1-5; d_call: TRBD1; v_call: TRBV20-1; clone_size: NA; cdr3_length: 17; cdr3_nt: TGCAGTGCTAGTAGGGATGACAGGGCCGTCGGCAATCAGCCCCAGCATTTT; cdr3_aa: CSASRDDRAVGNQPQHF
j_call: TRBJ2-7; d_call: NA; v_call: TRBV4-3; clone_size: NA; cdr3_length: 14; cdr3_nt: TGCGCCAGCAGCCAGGCTAGCCATTCCTACGAGCAGTACTTC; cdr3_aa: CASSQASHSYEQYF
j_call: TRBJ1-5; d_call: NA; v_call: TRBV3-1; clone_size: few; cdr3_length: 15; cdr3_nt: TGTGCCAGCAGTGCCAACGGGGGCTCGGATCAGCCCCAGCATTTT; cdr3_aa: CASSANGGSDQPQHF
j_call: TRBJ2-3; d_call: NA; v_call: TRBV20-1; clone_size: few; cdr3_length: 13; cdr3_nt: TGCAGTGCTGGGGCCCCGGGGGTGGATACGCAGTATTTT; cdr3_aa: CSAGAPGVDTQYF
j_call: TRBJ2-3; d_call: NA; v_call: TRBV24-1; clone_size: NA; cdr3_length: 20; cdr3_nt: TGTGCCACCAGTGATTTTAGCAGGGGCAGAGGTTTTGGACACACAGATACGCAGTATTTT; cdr3_aa: CATSDFSRGRGFGHTDTQYF
j_call: TRBJ2-7; d_call: NA; v_call: TRBV15; clone_size: NA; cdr3_length: 15; cdr3_nt: TGTGCCACCAGCAGAGAGGTCGGGCAGACCTACGAGCAGTACTTC; cdr3_aa: CATSREVGQTYEQYF
j_call: TRBJ1-1; d_call: NA; v_call: TRBV5-5; clone_size: few; cdr3_length: 15; cdr3_nt: TGTGCCAGCACTCCGACGACAGGCGAAAACACTGAAGCTTTCTTT; cdr3_aa: CASTPTTGENTEAFF
j_call: TRBJ1-5; d_call: NA; v_call: TRBV6-1; clone_size: NA; cdr3_length: 15; cdr3_nt: TGTGCCAGCAGTGACGACCTAACGCTCTTGAAGCCCCAGCATTTT; cdr3_aa: CASSDDLTLLKPQHF
j_call: TRBJ2-5; d_call: NA; v_call: TRBV20-1; clone_size: NA; cdr3_length: 14; cdr3_nt: TGCAGTGCTAGAGAGATAGGCCGCGGGAAGACCCAGTACTTC; cdr3_aa: CSAREIGRGKTQYF
j_call: TRBJ2-3; d_call: NA; v_call: TRBV12-3/TRBV12-4; clone_size: NA; cdr3_length: 14; cdr3_nt: TGTGCCAGCAGTTTTGGAGTGACCGGAGATACGCAGTATTTT; cdr3_aa: CASSFGVTGDTQYF
j_call: TRBJ2-7; d_call: TRBD2; v_call: TRBV12-3/TRBV12-4; clone_size: NA; cdr3_length: 14; cdr3_nt: TGTGCCAGCAGTTACGGACTAGCGAACTACGAGCAGTACTTC; cdr3_aa: CASSYGLANYEQYF
j_call: TRBJ2-7; d_call: NA; v_call: TRBV27; clone_size: NA; cdr3_length: 13; cdr3_nt: TGTGCCAGCAGTTTAATTGCCAGGACTGAGCAGTACTTC; cdr3_aa: CASSLIARTEQYF
j_call: TRBJ2-1; d_call: TRBD2; v_call: TRBV10-3; clone_size: NA; cdr3_length: 16; cdr3_nt: TGTGCCATCAGGATTCGACTAGCGGGTTCCTACAATGAGCAGTTCTTC; cdr3_aa: CAIRIRLAGSYNEQFF
j_call: TRBJ1-5; d_call: TRBD1; v_call: TRBV7-2; clone_size: few; cdr3_length: 15; cdr3_nt: TGTGCCAGCAGCTTAGAGGACAGGGGAAATCAGCCCCAGCATTTT; cdr3_aa: CASSLEDRGNQPQHF
j_call: TRBJ1-1; d_call: NA; v_call: TRBV11-2; clone_size: NA; cdr3_length: 14; cdr3_nt: TGTGCCAGCAGCTTTACCAGGATGAACACTGAAGCTTTCTTT; cdr3_aa: CASSFTRMNTEAFF
j_call: TRBJ2-1; d_call: TRBD1; v_call: TRBV6-2/TRBV6-3; clone_size: NA; cdr3_length: 18; cdr3_nt: TGTGCCAGCAGTTACACGATAGGACAGGGAGAGTCCTACAATGAGCAGTTCTTC; cdr3_aa: CASSYTIGQGESYNEQFF
j_call: TRBJ2-7; d_call: NA; v_call: TRBV6-5; clone_size: NA; cdr3_length: 15; cdr3_nt: TGTGCCAGCAGTTACCAAGGATACTCCTCCTACGAGCAGTACTTC; cdr3_aa: CASSYQGYSSYEQYF
j_call: TRBJ2-1; d_call: NA; v_call: TRBV3-1; clone_size: NA; cdr3_length: 15; cdr3_nt: TGTGCCAGCAGCCAAGATCCCCTCTCCTACAATGAGCAGTTCTTC; cdr3_aa: CASSQDPLSYNEQFF
j_call: TRBJ2-5; d_call: NA; v_call: TRBV6-2/TRBV6-3; clone_size: NA; cdr3_length: 13; cdr3_nt: TGTGCCAGCAGATCCTCCGGGGGAGAGACCCAGTACTTC; cdr3_aa: CASRSSGGETQYF
j_call: TRBJ2-3; d_call: NA; v_call: TRBV7-7; clone_size: NA; cdr3_length: 17; cdr3_nt: TGTGCTAGCAGCTTAACCGCAGGGAGTGGCCAGGGAGATACGCAGTATTTT; cdr3_aa: CASSLTAGSGQGDTQYF
j_call: TRBJ2-5; d_call: NA; v_call: TRBV20-1; clone_size: NA; cdr3_length: 15; cdr3_nt: TGCAGTTTAGCCCCCTCAAAGGGGATCGTTGAGACCCAGTACTTC; cdr3_aa: CSLAPSKGIVETQYF
j_call: TRBJ2-7; d_call: NA; v_call: TRBV20-1; clone_size: few; cdr3_length: 13; cdr3_nt: TGCAGTGCTAGAACTGGACAATTCTACGAGCAGTACTTC; cdr3_aa: CSARTGQFYEQYF
j_call: TRBJ2-1; d_call: NA; v_call: TRBV10-3; clone_size: NA; cdr3_length: 11; cdr3_nt: TGTGCCACGGGACATCCCAATGAGCAGTTCTTC; cdr3_aa: CATGHPNEQFF
j_call: TRBJ2-1; d_call: NA; v_call: TRBV19; clone_size: few; cdr3_length: 14; cdr3_nt: TGTGCCAGTATGGGGCGGAGGGCCTACAATGAGCAGTTCTTC; cdr3_aa: CASMGRRAYNEQFF
j_call: TRBJ2-3; d_call: TRBD1; v_call: TRBV10-3; clone_size: NA; cdr3_length: 12; cdr3_nt: TGTGCCATCAGGGACAGGACAGATACGCAGTATTTT; cdr3_aa: CAIRDRTDTQYF
j_call: TRBJ1-5; d_call: NA; v_call: TRBV25-1; clone_size: NA; cdr3_length: 13; cdr3_nt: TGTGCCAGCAGTGAATTTTCCGGTCAGCCCCAGCATTTT; cdr3_aa: CASSEFSGQPQHF
j_call: TRBJ2-1; d_call: NA; v_call: TRBV27; clone_size: NA; cdr3_length: 14; cdr3_nt: TGTGCCAGCAGTTCCTTGGCCCTTTACAATGAGCAGTTCTTC; cdr3_aa: CASSSLALYNEQFF
j_call: TRBJ1-5; d_call: NA; v_call: TRBV12-3/TRBV12-4; clone_size: few; cdr3_length: 15; cdr3_nt: TGTGCCAGCAGTCCCGGTATGGGCCTTAATCAGCCCCAGCATTTT; cdr3_aa: CASSPGMGLNQPQHF
j_call: TRBJ2-1; d_call: TRBD2; v_call: TRBV7-2; clone_size: NA; cdr3_length: 15; cdr3_nt: TGTGCCAGCAGCTTAGCGAGCGGGGGGGCCGGTGAGCAGTTCTTC; cdr3_aa: CASSLASGGAGEQFF
j_call: TRBJ2-3; d_call: NA; v_call: TRBV29-1; clone_size: few; cdr3_length: 14; cdr3_nt: TGCAGCGTTTTTGATTGGGGGATCACAGATACGCAGTATTTT; cdr3_aa: CSVFDWGITDTQYF
j_call: TRBJ2-7; d_call: NA; v_call: TRBV4-2; clone_size: NA; cdr3_length: 17; cdr3_nt: TGTGCCAGCAGCCAAGTTTGGCTGGGGGAAATTTCCGACGAGCAGTACTTC; cdr3_aa: CASSQVWLGEISDEQYF
j_call: TRBJ2-5; d_call: NA; v_call: TRBV18; clone_size: NA; cdr3_length: 15; cdr3_nt: TGTGCCAGCTCATCTCAACAGGGTCGGGGAGAGACCCAGTACTTC; cdr3_aa: CASSSQQGRGETQYF
j_call: TRBJ2-1; d_call: NA; v_call: TRBV28; clone_size: NA; cdr3_length: 15; cdr3_nt: TGTGCCAGCAGTTTGGAGGCGGGGCTCTACAATGAGCAGTTCTTC; cdr3_aa: CASSLEAGLYNEQFF
j_call: TRBJ2-4; d_call: TRBD1; v_call: TRBV12-3/TRBV12-4; clone_size: few; cdr3_length: 17; cdr3_nt: TGTGCCAGCAGTTTCTTCTTCGCGGGACAGGGGGCGCACGGGCAGTACTTC; cdr3_aa: CASSFFFAGQGAHGQYF
j_call: TRBJ1-1; d_call: TRBD1; v_call: TRBV5-1; clone_size: NA; cdr3_length: 13; cdr3_nt: TGCGCCAGCAGCGGCCAGGGGGCTTTCGAAGCTTTCTTT; cdr3_aa: CASSGQGAFEAFF
j_call: TRBJ2-3; d_call: NA; v_call: TRBV5-1; clone_size: few; cdr3_length: 15; cdr3_nt: TGCGCCAGCGCAACCGGGACCCCAGGGGAGCAAGCGCAGTATTTT; cdr3_aa: CASATGTPGEQAQYF
j_call: TRBJ1-5; d_call: TRBD1; v_call: TRBV6-6; clone_size: NA; cdr3_length: 14; cdr3_nt: TGTGCCAGCCTCGGACAGGGACAAGCTCAGCCCCAGCATTTT; cdr3_aa: CASLGQGQAQPQHF